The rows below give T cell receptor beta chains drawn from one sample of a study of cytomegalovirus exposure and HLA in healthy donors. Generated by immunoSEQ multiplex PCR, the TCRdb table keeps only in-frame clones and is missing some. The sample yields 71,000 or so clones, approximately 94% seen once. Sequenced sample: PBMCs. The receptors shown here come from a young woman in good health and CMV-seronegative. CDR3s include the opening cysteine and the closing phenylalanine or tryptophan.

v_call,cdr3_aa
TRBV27,CASRPATGEGTEAFF
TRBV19,CASSPWDRGLNTEAFF
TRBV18,CASSSTAGTNYGYTF
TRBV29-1,CSVEAAGGYNEQFF
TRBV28,CASRPGQGYEQYF
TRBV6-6,CASSYTGQVIYEQYF
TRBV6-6,CASSSRTGNTGELFF
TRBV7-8,CASSSSGGAGNEQFF
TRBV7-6,CASSLWRTVANTGELFF
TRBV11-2,CASSLGGEQFF
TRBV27,CASCKEGEVLYNEQFF
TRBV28,CASSLGVRNTEAFF
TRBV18,CASSAAGVETQYF
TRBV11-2,CASSPDGTNYGYTF
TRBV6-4,CASITRQKGLYGYTF
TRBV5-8,CASSPLGNSNQPQHF
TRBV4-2,CASSQATSGSYNEQFF
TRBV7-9,CASSSRDRIRVTDTQYF
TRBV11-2,CASSLGGGITGELFF
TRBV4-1,CASSQQGVQPQHF
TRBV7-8,CASSLSQGARYGYTF
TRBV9,CASSVGSGTYEQYF
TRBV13,CASSFRQGARNYGYTF
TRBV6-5,CASSSFTRAEQYF
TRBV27,CASSGQGEGETQYF
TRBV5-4,CASSLGGEGLRETQYF
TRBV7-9,CASSPGDSGFVDTQYF
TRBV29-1,CSVDRPGQGSGGELFF
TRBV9,CASSDGQGDRGNSPLHF
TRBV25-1,CASSGLRVGEQFF
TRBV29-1,CSVDWAGGSGELFF
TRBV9,CASSVRSGGITGELFF
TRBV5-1,CASSLVSGMDYTF
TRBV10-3,CAISESSDEQFF
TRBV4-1,CASSQGAGKNTEAFF
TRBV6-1,CASSEERSGANVLTF
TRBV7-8,CASSPRRNSFQETQYF
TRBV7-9,CASSTGIDGYTF
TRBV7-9,CASSPSSGGAEGFF
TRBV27,CASSLSFGGYSPLHF
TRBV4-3,CASSLYRNTEAFF
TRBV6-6,CASTKYRGDEQFF
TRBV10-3,CAIKGTSSEQFF
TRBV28,CASRGTGGAWEKLFF
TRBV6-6,CASQDYKSSGANVLTF